The entry that follows covers one T cell receptor (beta chain) sequence. This sample was included in a study of blood T cell repertoires in COVID-19. CDR1 is MNHEY and CDR2 is SVGAGI in the germline V gene. V was shortened by 0 bases and J by 3 bases, with 8 bases between the two germline ends. This CDR3 contains 15 residues. The assay was immunoSEQ multiplex PCR, and TCRdb's table has in-frame clones only and misses some. Of roughly 180,000 clones in the sample, around 83% were seen once. The sequence derives from a man between 18 and 35 years old with acute or convalescent COVID-19. The sample taken for sequencing was peripheral blood. This chain joins TRBV6-5 and TRBJ1-4; D may be TRBD1 (6 bases). DNA of the CDR3: TGTGCCAGCAGTTACTCTAGGACAGCTAATGAAAAACTGTTTTTT. Translated, it gives CASSYSRTANEKLFF.